This entry concerns a single T cell receptor (beta chain). The antigen remains undetermined. The CDR3 runs 15 residues. Looked up from germline, CDR1 is LNHDA and CDR2 is SQIVND (reference sequence). Between the trimmed V and J ends, which lost 2 bases and 3 bases, there was a span of 11 bases. The data stem from a study of T cell responses to AZD1222 COVID-19 vaccine. Broader study findings: Donors, mostly white British, included more females; clonal diversity was possibly underestimated. Spike regions recognized by vaccine-associated CD4 TCRs spanned the protein, led by 160-218 and 743-854.

Profiling relied on immunoSEQ multiplex PCR, and the TCRdb table lists in-frame clones only, not all of them. The sample consists of about 150,000 clones, roughly 91% of them appearing once. The sequence came from an adult who received the AZD1222 COVID-19 vaccine. The sample in question was peripheral blood, obtained 28 days after the second AZD1222 dose. The V gene is TRBV19, the J gene TRBJ2-1, with D perhaps TRBD2 (5 bases). CDR3 region: CASSIFSGFYNEQFF. CDR3 DNA: TGTGCCAGTAGTATATTCAGCGGATTCTACAATGAGCAGTTCTTC.